This paragraph reports one TCR beta chain. What it binds is unknown. The naive CD8 population came from CD45RO-negative cells selected for CCR7, without terminally differentiated effector memory CD45RA+ cells. Germline CDR1 and CDR2: MDHEN and SYDVKM. The germline V and J ends were trimmed by 6 bases and 4 bases, with 13 bases remaining between them. The CDR3 has 13 amino acids. The source of the sample is a study of shared clonotypes between healthy human individuals. Across the study: The donor pool was made up of two women and a few men aged 18 to 49.

General study results and limits: Clonotypes not shared had lower generation probabilities than those common to all four donors.

Data came from immunoSEQ multiplex PCR; TCRdb stores just in-frame clones and leaves some out. The sample shows about 2.2 million clones, roughly 93% of them seen only once. This chain joins TRBV28 and TRBJ2-7; no definite D call. Sequencing was done on a sample of naive CD8+ T cells from PBMCs. This clonotype was sampled from a man younger than 30 in good health. Some clones in this sample may be carry-over from other donors' samples. CDR3 loop: CASSRNGPYEQYF. The CDR3 DNA follows: TGTGCCAGCAGCCGTAACGGGCCTTACGAGCAGTACTTC.